These 30 T cell receptor beta chains came from one sample sequenced in a study of blood T cell repertoires in COVID-19. The repertoire was sequenced with immunoSEQ multiplex PCR; TCRdb's copy has only in-frame clones and lacks some. Found here are 200,000 or so clones, roughly 80% of them singletons; the top ten hold around 6.5%. Sequencing was performed on peripheral blood. All receptors come from a middle-aged woman with acute or convalescent COVID-19.

The rearrangement joins TRBV28 to TRBJ2-7, with 8 bases matching TRBD2. Germline CDR1 MDHEN, CDR2 SYDVKM. The CDR3 has 15 amino acids. With 3 bases clipped from V and 2 bases from J, the junction kept 6 bases outside the gene matches. CDR3 in DNA: TGTGCCAGCAGTTTTCGTGGACTAGCAGCCTACGAGCAGTACTTC. This encodes CASSFRGLAAYEQYF.

V and J are TRBV5-4 and TRBJ1-1; 8 bases map to TRBD1. Looked up from germline, CDR1 is SGHNT and CDR2 is YYREEE (reference sequence). There are 15 residues in the CDR3. J was trimmed by 1 base and V by 0 bases; bases with no gene match: 2. CDR3 sequence (DNA): TGTGCCAGCAGCTTGGGGGGGACAGGGAACACTGAAGCTTTCTTT. Translation gives CASSLGGTGNTEAFF. Drawing the rest from reference TRBV5-4 and TRBJ1-1, the complete variable domain is ETGVTQSPTHLIKTRGQQVTLRCSSQSGHNTVSWYQQALGQGPQFIFQYYREEENGRGNFPPRFSGLQFPNYSSELNVNALELDDSALYLCASSLGGTGNTEAFFGQGTRLTVV.

The chain combines TRBV7-2 with TRBJ1-6; tentative D call: TRBD1 (5 bases). Trimming stripped 6 bases from V and 0 bases from J, with 9 bases between. From germline, CDR1 is SGHTA and CDR2 FQGNSA. There are 15 residues in the CDR3. The CDR3 DNA is TGTGCCAGCAGGTTACAGGCCTCCTATAATTCACCCCTCCACTTT. It codes for CASRLQASYNSPLHF. Supplemented by reference TRBV7-2 and TRBJ1-6, the full variable domain reads GAGVSQSPSNKVTEKGKDVELRCDPISGHTALYWYRQSLGQGLEFLIYFQGNSAPDKSGLPSDRFSAERTGGSVSTLTIQRTQQEDSAVYLCASRLQASYNSPLHFGNGTRLTVT.

The rearrangement joins TRBV11-2 to TRBJ2-2; D unclear. V gave up 2 bases and J gave up 5 bases, with 24 bases separating them. The CDR3 length is 19 residues. Germline assignment: CDR1 SGHAT and CDR2 FQNNGV. CDR3 amino acids: CASSLLVSRRVTWTGELFF. CDR3 DNA sequence: TGTGCCAGCAGCTTACTTGTTTCCCGACGGGTAACATGGACCGGGGAGCTGTTTTTT.

The chain combines TRBV6-6 with TRBJ2-4; TRBD2 matches at 8 bases. V was pared by 8 bases and J by 8 bases, with 11 bases of the junction left unmatched. This CDR3 is 14 amino acids long. Germline V CDR1 and CDR2: MNHNY, SVGAGI (reference sequence). CDR3 nucleotides: TGTGCCAGCGCCAGTCTAGCGGGTGGGGACATTCAGTACTTC. It specifies CASASLAGGDIQYF.

The V and J genes are TRBV3-1 (or the pseudogene TRBV3-2) and TRBJ1-5; D is unresolved. Germline assignment: CDR1 LGHDT and CDR2 YNNKEL (reference sequence). V was cut by 1 base and J by 6 bases, with 10 bases left in between. CDR3 length: 14 amino acids. Here the CDR3 reads CASSQGLGSQPQHF. The CDR3 bases are TGTGCCAGCAGCCAAGGCCTGGGGAGTCAGCCCCAGCATTTT.

This clone was picked up one time. V is TRBV3-1 (or the pseudogene TRBV3-2) and J is TRBJ1-1; tentatively, D is TRBD1 (6 bases). This CDR3 contains 13 residues. Germline V lookup: CDR1 LGHDT, CDR2 YNNKEL (reference sequence). V lost 4 bases and J lost 7, with 13 bases in between. The CDR3 bases are TGTGCCAGCAGCCCATGGGGGCCGCTTGAAGCTTTCTTT. This encodes CASSPWGPLEAFF.

This rearrangement joins TRBV10-3 to TRBJ2-7; 8 nucleotides line up with TRBD1. From germline, CDR1 is ENHRY and CDR2 SYGVKD. The CDR3 has 16 amino acids. Trimming cost V 6 bases and J 0 bases; bases outside gene matches: 10. CDR3 amino acids: CAIRTFRGQSSYEQYF. The CDR3 region has the DNA TGTGCCATCAGAACATTCAGGGGGCAAAGCTCCTACGAGCAGTACTTC.

CDR3 loop: CASSGLGGLETQYF. The CDR3 DNA follows: TGTGCCAGCAGTGGTCTAGGCGGTTTAGAGACCCAGTACTTC. This chain joins TRBV27 and TRBJ2-5; D ambiguous. CDR3 size: 14 residues. Germline CDR1 MNHEY, CDR2 SMNVEV (reference sequence). Trimming stripped 5 bases from V and 4 bases from J, with 14 bases between.

By share, this clone ranks as medium-sized. This chain uses TRBV6-4 with TRBJ1-5, with a tentative D call TRBD1 (5 bases). CDR3 length: 14 amino acids. Trimming pared 3 bases from V and 0 bases from J, leaving 6 bases between. Germline CDR1 is MRHNA and CDR2 is SNTAGT. The CDR3 reads CASSEGDSNQPQHF. The CDR3 DNA follows: TGTGCCAGCAGTGAAGGGGATAGCAATCAGCCCCAGCATTTT.

This sequence joins TRBV6-5 and TRBJ1-1, with TRBD1 matching over 8 bases. The CDR3 has 15 residues. Germline V CDR1 and CDR2: MNHEY, SVGAGI. J gave up 3 bases and V 7 bases, and 10 bases lay outside the gene matches. The CDR3, as DNA: TGTGCCAGCAACCTACTACAGGGGGGCGACACTGAAGCTTTCTTT. Protein: CASNLLQGGDTEAFF.

V gene TRBV5-4 combines with J gene TRBJ2-2; TRBD2 aligns across 8 bases. Germline CDR1 reads SGHNT; CDR2 reads YYREEE (reference sequence). V lost 2 bases, J lost 6 bases, and 6 bases stayed unmatched. The CDR3 runs 15 residues. In DNA form, the CDR3 reads TGTGCCAGCAGCTTCGGGGGGGCTGCGGCCGGGGAGCTGTTTTTT. It translates to CASSFGGAAAGELFF.

The chain is built from TRBV5-5 and TRBJ1-5; no clear D. V lost 4 bases and J lost 4, with 15 bases in between. Germline CDR1 SGHKS, CDR2 YYEKEE (reference sequence). The CDR3 has 15 amino acids. The CDR3 sequence: CASSRDYSQNQPQHF. The DNA of the CDR3 is TGTGCCAGCAGCCGGGATTACAGCCAAAATCAGCCCCAGCATTTT.

CDR3 sequence: CASSQYNEQFF. In nucleotides, the CDR3 is TGTGCCAGCAGTCAATACAATGAGCAGTTCTTC. V is TRBV12-3 or TRBV12-4 and J is TRBJ2-1; D not resolved. This CDR3 is 11 amino acids long. With 5 bases removed from V and 4 bases from J, the gap between germline ends came to 3 bases.

The chain carries TRBV4-1 and TRBJ2-2; D unclear. Per germline, CDR1 MGHRA and CDR2 YSYEKL. This CDR3 comprises 11 residues. Trimming left V 8 bases short and J 5 bases short, with 6 bases between. The CDR3 loop reads CASRLTGELFF. CDR3 nucleotide sequence: TGCGCCAGCCGACTGACCGGGGAGCTGTTTTTT.

This clone was seen just once. The chain employs TRBV3-1 (or the pseudogene TRBV3-2) and TRBJ1-2; 11 nucleotides line up with TRBD1. The J segment lost 6 bases and the V segment lost 1 base, leaving 1 base of the junction unmatched. Per the germline V gene, CDR1 is LGHDT and CDR2 is YNNKEL (reference sequence). The CDR3 is 14 residues long. CDR3 nucleotide sequence: TGTGCCAGCAGCCAAGCGGGACAGGGGGATGGCTACACCTTC. It codes for CASSQAGQGDGYTF.

The chain recombines TRBV11-1 with TRBJ2-5; 10 bases fit TRBD1. Germline V gives CDR1 SGHAT, CDR2 FQDESV (reference sequence). V shed 0 bases, J shed 4 bases, and the junction held 11 bases outside the gene matches. The CDR3 has 18 amino acids. The CDR3 region is CASSLASVGTGVRETQYF. The CDR3, as DNA: TGTGCCAGCAGCTTAGCGAGCGTCGGGACAGGGGTCAGAGAGACCCAGTACTTC. Variable domain in full (rest from reference TRBV11-1 and TRBJ2-5): EAEVAQSPRYKITEKSQAVAFWCDPISGHATLYWYRQILGQGPELLVQFQDESVVDDSQLPKDRFSAERLKGVDSTLKIQPAELGDSAMYLCASSLASVGTGVRETQYFGPGTRLLVL.

This chain connects TRBV9 to TRBJ2-5; 7 bases map to TRBD2. J lost 2 bases, V lost 1 base, and 5 bases had no gene match. Germline V lookup: CDR1 SGDLS, CDR2 YYNGEE. CDR3 length: 15 amino acids. The CDR3 sequence: CASSVSGAPQETQYF. Written as DNA, the CDR3 is TGTGCCAGCAGCGTAAGCGGGGCCCCTCAAGAGACCCAGTACTTC.

The V gene is TRBV18, the J gene TRBJ1-4; 7 nucleotides align to TRBD1. Trimming removed 2 bases from V and 5 bases from J; junction bases left unmatched: 8. The CDR3 is 16 amino acids. CDR1 is KGHSH and CDR2 is LQKENI in the germline V gene. The CDR3 reads CASSPNAETGNEKLFF. Written as DNA, the CDR3 is TGTGCCAGCTCACCAAACGCGGAGACAGGGAATGAAAAACTGTTTTTT.

This clone was detected only a few times. This sequence joins TRBV5-5 and TRBJ2-2; the D gene is possibly TRBD2 (5 bases). CDR1 SGHKS and CDR2 YYEKEE come from the germline V gene (reference sequence). This CDR3 contains 15 residues. Deletions cut 1 base from V and 3 bases from J, with 10 bases between. CDR3 region: CASSLSTGYTGELFF. The CDR3 DNA reads as TGTGCCAGCAGCTTGTCTACGGGGTACACCGGGGAGCTGTTTTTT.

The chain has TRBV9 and TRBJ1-3; D gene ambiguous. Per the germline V gene, CDR1 is SGDLS and CDR2 is YYNGEE. The CDR3 extends over 13 amino acids. Trimming cost V 4 bases and J 8 bases, with 13 bases left between them. CDR3 amino acids: CASSPGSFDTIYF. The CDR3 nucleotides are TGTGCCAGCAGCCCGGGGTCATTCGACACCATATATTTT.

This clone has a handful of counts. J is TRBJ2-1 and V is TRBV28, with 7 bases identical to TRBD2. Germline V gene sequence: CDR1 MDHEN, CDR2 SYDVKM. This CDR3 is built from 16 residues. V shed 5 bases, J shed 5 bases, and the junction held 12 bases outside the gene matches. The CDR3 region is CASSPPSGATNNEQFF. The CDR3 DNA sequence: TGTGCCAGCAGTCCCCCCAGCGGGGCCACAAACAATGAGCAGTTCTTC.

V is TRBV3-1 (or the pseudogene TRBV3-2) and J is TRBJ2-1; the D gene is possibly TRBD1 (6 bases). This CDR3 is 14 amino acids long. CDR1 LGHDT and CDR2 YNNKEL come from the germline V gene (reference sequence). The V end lost 1 base, the J end lost 5 bases, and 9 bases lay between the germline ends. The CDR3 region is CASSQVTGNNEQFF. The DNA of the CDR3 is TGTGCCAGCAGCCAAGTAACAGGGAACAATGAGCAGTTCTTC.

The chain uses TRBV6-5 and TRBJ2-2; D gene ambiguous. CDR1 and CDR2 from the germline V gene are MNHEY and SVGAGI. Trimming left V 6 bases short and J 4 bases short, with 6 bases between. CDR3 length: 12 residues. In DNA, the CDR3 is TGTGCCAGCAGCCCCCGCACCGGGGAGCTGTTTTTT. It yields the protein CASSPRTGELFF.

CDR3 in DNA: TGTGCCAGCAGCAAAAACCCAAGCCCCGAAAGAGGCAATCAGCCCCAGCATTTT. Residues: CASSKNPSPERGNQPQHF. V usage is TRBV21-1 and J usage is TRBJ1-5. TRBV21-1 is a listed pseudogene. This CDR3 is built from 18 residues.

The chain has TRBV7-2 and TRBJ2-5; possible D gene TRBD2, 5 bases. CDR1 is SGHTA and CDR2 is FQGNSA in the germline V gene. Deletions cut 0 bases from V and 5 bases from J, with 19 bases between. The CDR3 covers 17 residues. CDR3 region: CASSLALVGAGVETQYF. The CDR3 DNA reads TGTGCCAGCAGCTTAGCGCTGGTGGGAGCTGGTGTGGAGACCCAGTACTTC.

Regarding this clone: At one of its ends the junction is not consistent with the germline gene, which may arise from a read error. The V call is TRBV7-7, the J call TRBJ1-5; D gene uncertain. CDR3 length: 13 residues. Germline V gene sequence: CDR1 SSHAT, CDR2 FNYEAQ (reference sequence). CDR3 nucleotides: TGTGCTAGCAGCTTAAACCTGGGCCAGCCCCAGCATTTT. As protein: CASSLNLGQPQHF.

The rearrangement uses TRBV19 and TRBJ1-5; no reliable D call. CDR3 length equals 16 residues. CDR1 is LNHDA, CDR2 SQIVND, per germline (reference sequence). The germline V and J ends were trimmed by 1 base and 4 bases, with 14 bases remaining between them. DNA for the CDR3: TGTGCCAGTAGTATAGGATGGGGAGATAGGAATCAGCCCCAGCATTTT. Protein: CASSIGWGDRNQPQHF.

The V gene is TRBV28, the J gene TRBJ2-5; D is perhaps TRBD1 (5 bases). The CDR3 spans 13 residues. Per germline, CDR1 MDHEN and CDR2 SYDVKM. The V and J ends lost 3 bases and 3 bases respectively, with 8 bases between them. The CDR3 spells CASSFLGEETQYF. The CDR3 nucleotides read TGTGCCAGCAGTTTTCTAGGGGAAGAGACCCAGTACTTC.

The chain carries TRBV7-2 and TRBJ1-2, with a tentative D call TRBD1 (5 bases). Germline lookup yields CDR1 SGHTA and CDR2 FQGNSA. The V and J ends lost 1 base and 6 bases respectively, with 15 bases between them. The CDR3 spans 15 residues. CDR3 loop: CASSLDIWGENGYTF. DNA of the CDR3: TGTGCCAGCAGCTTAGATATTTGGGGGGAGAATGGCTACACCTTC.